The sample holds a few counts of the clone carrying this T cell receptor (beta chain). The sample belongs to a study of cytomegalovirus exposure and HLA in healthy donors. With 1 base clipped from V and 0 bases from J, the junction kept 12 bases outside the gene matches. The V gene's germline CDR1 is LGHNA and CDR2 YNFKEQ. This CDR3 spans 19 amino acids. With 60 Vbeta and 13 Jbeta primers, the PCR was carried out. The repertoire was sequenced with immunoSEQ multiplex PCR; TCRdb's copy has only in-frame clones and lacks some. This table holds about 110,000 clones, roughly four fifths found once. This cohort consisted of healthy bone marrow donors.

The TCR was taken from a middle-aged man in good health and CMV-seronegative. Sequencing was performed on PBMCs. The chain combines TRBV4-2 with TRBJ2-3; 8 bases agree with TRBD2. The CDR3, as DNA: TGTGCCAGCAGCCAAGTGCTGGCTAGCGGGTTCTTTAGCACAGATACGCAGTATTTT. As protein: CASSQVLASGFFSTDTQYF.